This T cell receptor (beta chain) stems from a study of T cells generated in artificial thymic organoids (dated by TCRdb to about 2017). At the level of the whole study: The study compared the TCR alpha and beta CDR3 repertoires of CD8 single positive T cells derived from in vitro artificial thymic organoids against those of naive CD8 T cells from thymus and peripheral blood. The repertoire sequencing data shown were described as representative of three independent experiments.

What the research found in general, with its limitations: No skewed Valpha or Vbeta usage appeared in organoid-derived T cells, arguing against dominance of unconventional lineages or clonal expansions. Organoid-derived CD8 single positive T cells showed physiological TCR clonotype diversity comparable to thymic and blood naive CD8 T cells.

V is pared back by 3 bases and J by 9 bases, with 8 bases lying between the germline termini. The CDR3 holds 11 amino acids from the cysteine to the phenylalanine. The read is trimmed to its CDR3 DNA, 33 bases read in frame from base 1. Artificial thymic organoids were generated by aggregating human HSPCs with MS5 murine stromal cells transduced with human DLL1, and the organoids were cultured at an air-liquid interface. Hematopoietic stem and progenitor cells that were CD34+CD3-, FACS-purified and depleted of residual T cells served as the seed cells for the organoids. The culture medium for the organoids was serum-free RB27, which consists of RPMI 1640 supplemented with B27, FLT3L, IL-7 and ascorbic acid. Before RNA extraction, CD3+TCRalphabeta+CD8 single positive T cells from organoids and thymus were sorted by FACS. Total RNA was purified from approximately 40,000 to 200,000 sorted cells per sample with the RNeasy Micro kit, and quality checked on an Agilent RNA 6000 Nano chip.

TCRalpha and TCRbeta libraries were amplified in separate semi-nested PCR reactions using Advantage 2 and reverse primers located in the TRAC or TRBC constant regions. The amount of total RNA going into first-strand cDNA synthesis ranged between roughly 3.5 and 550 ng. TCR cDNA libraries were generated by 5'-RACE using the SMARTer PCR cDNA Synthesis kit, with a poly-dT primer employed for first-strand synthesis. The semi-nested reverse primers in the constant regions carried 5-nucleotide sample-specific barcodes, and the PCR products were cleaned up with the Zymo DNA Clean and Concentrator-5 kit. Pools of up to ten barcoded samples were ligated to Illumina adaptors and sequenced on an Illumina MiSeq as 2 x 150 bp paired-end reads. As for the original processing: Demultiplexed reads were aligned using BLAT against a custom library containing all human TRAV, TRAJ, TRBV, TRBD and TRBJ combinations from IMGT. The best BLAT hits were picked using pslCDnaFilter (-maxAligns=1, -ignoreIntrons), and custom Perl scripts were used to calculate clonotype frequencies. TCRdb reprocessing: public reads trimmed at Q25 with fastp, clones called with MiXCR, in-frame beta chains kept. All rows with the same CDR3 protein become a single entry with the most common DNA and genes. The V and J calls reflect TCRdb's pipeline rather than the authors' work. This sample has some 7,200 distinct CDR3 sequences in its table, and approximately 24% of those were observed once. Approximately 3.3% of the sample goes to the ten largest clones.

The sample holds a few counts of this clonotype. Its cognate antigen has yet to be identified. No much larger clonotype is one base removed from it; base qualities were not supplied. The specimen was naive CD8+ T cells grown in artificial thymic organoids from cord blood stem and progenitor cells. Explained via the paper, the cell subset or site label denotes: CD3+TCRalphabeta+CD8SP T cells; for blood, CD45RO-CCR7+ naive CD8+ T cells. Recombination joined TRBV12-3 or TRBV12-4 with TRBJ2-5; the D gene is perhaps TRBD1, on 5 matching bases. The source of this sequence is a human donor who gave cord blood stem cells for thymic organoid culture, a cardiac surgery patient who gave postnatal thymus, or a blood donor (not recorded which). The CDR3 corresponds to CASSFWGAQYF. In nucleotides, the sequence is TGTGCCAGCAGTTTTTGGGGCGCCCAGTACTTC.